Sequencing of this TCR beta chain was carried out in a study of T cells in women clearing cervical HPV infection. The CDR3 has 14 amino acids. Germline CDR1 reads LNHDA; CDR2 reads SQIVND (reference sequence). The junction had 5 bases not matched to a gene; V was cut back by 7 bases and J by 0 bases. The assay was immunoSEQ multiplex PCR, and TCRdb's table has in-frame clones only and misses some. The table lists tens of thousands of clones. Concerning this clone itself: The missing CDR3 end, 3 residues past where the read stops, is filled in from the germline J gene.

The sequence was collected from a woman aged 18 to 75 with a cervical HPV16 infection that either progressed to CIN3+ or cleared (not recorded which). The chain joins TRBV19 to TRBJ2-7; 8 bases are shared with TRBD1. The sample comprised blood buffy coat. This CDR3 is CASKRDRSSYEQYF. The sequenced CDR3 bases are TGTGCCAGTAAAAGGGACAGGAGCTCCTACGAG. Looking up the rest from reference TRBV19 and TRBJ2-7 gives the full variable domain: DGGITQSPKYLFRKEGQNVTLSCEQNLNHDAMYWYRQDPGQGLRLIYYSQIVNDFQKGDIAEGYSVSREKKESFPLTVTSAQKNPTAFYLCASKRDRSSYEQYFGPGTRLTVT.